Each of the 27 T cell receptor beta chains below was sequenced from the same sample in a study of cytomegalovirus exposure and HLA in healthy donors. The PCR ran on 60 Vbeta and 13 Jbeta primers. The assay was immunoSEQ multiplex PCR, and TCRdb's table has in-frame clones only and misses some. The sample shows 120,000 or so clones, about 79% of them seen only once. Source material: PBMCs. The receptors here all came from a woman in her fifties or sixties in good health and CMV-seronegative.

The count of this clone is one. V is TRBV9 and J is TRBJ2-5, with TRBD2 identical over 11 bases. The CDR3 covers 17 residues. Germline-derived CDR1 and CDR2 are SGDLS and YYNGEE. V shed 1 base, J shed 5 bases, and the junction held 10 bases outside the gene matches. The CDR3 DNA reads as TGTGCCAGCAGCGTATACCAAGTAGCGGGAGGGCTGGAGACCCAGTACTTC. Its protein product is CASSVYQVAGGLETQYF.

This clone was detected only a few times. The rearrangement links TRBV7-8 to TRBJ2-1, with 11 bases matching TRBD2. V shed 6 bases and J 8 bases; nucleotides not matched to a gene: 9. The CDR3 is made up of 15 amino acids. CDR1 is SGHVS, CDR2 FQNEAQ, per germline. The CDR3 nucleotides read TGTGCCAGCAGACCCCCGGGACTAGCGGACCATGAGCAGTTCTTC. Translating gives CASRPPGLADHEQFF.

A few counts support this clone. The chain links TRBV10-3 to TRBJ2-5, with D uncertain. V was pared by 2 bases and J by 2 bases, with 6 bases between. Germline CDR1 and CDR2: ENHRY and SYGVKD. This CDR3 has 13 residues. In DNA form, the CDR3 reads TGTGCCATCAGTGAGCAGGTTCAAGAGACCCAGTACTTC. This encodes CAISEQVQETQYF.

This sequence joins TRBV11-2 and TRBJ2-2; D ambiguous. Trimming shortened V by 5 bases and J by 6 bases, and 10 bases separated the two germline ends. From germline, CDR1 is SGHAT and CDR2 FQNNGV. The CDR3 runs to 13 residues. CDR3 protein: CASSRVVAGELFF. CDR3 DNA sequence: TGTGCCAGCAGCAGAGTAGTGGCCGGGGAGCTGTTTTTT.

This sequence joins TRBV19 and TRBJ2-3; 7 positions match TRBD1. This CDR3 region has 14 residues. From germline, CDR1 is LNHDA and CDR2 SQIVND (reference sequence). With 3 bases clipped from V and 5 bases from J, the junction kept 5 bases outside the gene matches. CDR3 protein: CASSIPGGVDTQYF. The CDR3 DNA is TGTGCCAGTAGTATCCCAGGGGGTGTAGATACGCAGTATTTT.

The V call is TRBV10-3, the J call TRBJ2-7, with TRBD1 matching 11 bases. Per germline, CDR1 ENHRY and CDR2 SYGVKD. The J segment lost 3 bases and the V segment lost 6 bases, leaving 10 bases of the junction unmatched. The CDR3 runs 16 residues. CDR3 protein: CAISQGQGEGGYEQYF. In DNA, the CDR3 is TGTGCCATCAGCCAGGGACAGGGGGAGGGAGGCTACGAGCAGTACTTC.

The chain joins TRBV27 to TRBJ1-4, with a weak D call TRBD1 (6 bases). The germline CDR1 and CDR2 sequences are MNHEY and SMNVEV (reference sequence). This CDR3 comprises 13 residues. The ends were cut back, 4 bases at V and 7 bases at J, with 10 bases in the middle. CDR3 in amino acids: CASSSTGGEKLFF. DNA for the CDR3: TGTGCCAGCAGTTCGACAGGCGGTGAAAAACTGTTTTTT.

This clone was found once. The chain uses TRBV7-9 and TRBJ1-2; 7 positions agree with TRBD1. CDR1 and CDR2 (germline): SEHNR, FQNEAQ (reference sequence). The CDR3 extends over 15 amino acids. Unmatched junction bases numbered 6, after V lost 5 bases and J lost 0 bases. CDR3 loop: CASSPGQAANYGYTF. DNA for the CDR3: TGTGCCAGCAGCCCAGGACAGGCAGCTAACTATGGCTACACCTTC.

J is TRBJ2-5 and V is TRBV28; a weak D match, TRBD2 (5 bases). CDR3 size: 14 residues. Trimming took off 6 bases at V and 4 bases at J, with 15 bases between the two ends. The V gene's germline CDR1 is MDHEN and CDR2 SYDVKM. CDR3 protein: CASSPAGTRETQYF. The CDR3 DNA reads as TGTGCCAGCAGCCCGGCAGGAACTAGAGAGACCCAGTACTTC.

The chain couples TRBV28 to TRBJ2-2, with 7 bases aligning to TRBD1. The CDR3 sequence is 14 residues long. CDR1 and CDR2 (germline): MDHEN, SYDVKM. The V and J ends lost 8 bases and 2 bases, in that order; junction bases with no gene match: 5. In DNA, the CDR3 is TGTGCCAGCCGGGGACAGAGAAACACCGGGGAGCTGTTTTTT. This sequence encodes CASRGQRNTGELFF.

This chain joins TRBV5-4 and TRBJ2-3; 7 positions match TRBD2. Trimming at V came to 0 bases and at J to 0 bases, leaving 1 base not matched to a gene. The CDR3 has 15 amino acids. Per the germline V gene, CDR1 is SGHNT and CDR2 is YYREEE (reference sequence). The CDR3 region has the DNA TGTGCCAGCAGCTTGGTCGGGAGGAGCACAGATACGCAGTATTTT. This encodes CASSLVGRSTDTQYF.

This clone has a handful of counts. The rearrangement joins TRBV7-2 to TRBJ2-1, with a possible D match to TRBD2 (5 bases). Trimming left V 5 bases short and J 0 bases short, with 17 bases between. The CDR3 spans 17 residues. Germline V CDR1 and CDR2: SGHTA, FQGNSA. CDR3 sequence: CASSPTEPGISYNEQFF. In DNA form, the CDR3 reads TGTGCCAGCAGCCCCACCGAACCGGGAATCTCCTACAATGAGCAGTTCTTC.

The rearrangement joins TRBV7-6 to TRBJ2-2; 14 bases match TRBD2. The junction had 2 bases not matched to a gene; V was cut back by 1 base and J by 4 bases. CDR1 SGHVS and CDR2 FNYEAQ come from the germline V gene. The CDR3 totals 17 residues. The CDR3 region is CASSLGTSGRSTGELFF. In nucleotides, the CDR3 is TGTGCCAGCAGCTTAGGGACTAGCGGGAGGAGCACCGGGGAGCTGTTTTTT.

V is TRBV28 and J is TRBJ1-2; tentative D call: TRBD1 (5 bases). V was pared by 5 bases and J by 3 bases, with 13 bases between. Germline CDR1 reads MDHEN; CDR2 reads SYDVKM. This CDR3 comprises 14 residues. CDR3 DNA: TGTGCCAGCAGTCCCCCAGGGTCTCACTATGGCTACACCTTC. Its translation: CASSPPGSHYGYTF.

The chain recombines TRBV7-2 with TRBJ2-7; TRBD2 is a possible D gene (5 bases). Trimming stripped 1 base from V and 0 bases from J, with 13 bases between. The CDR3 runs 16 residues. Germline V gene lookup returns CDR1 SGHTA and CDR2 FQGNSA. The CDR3 DNA is TGTGCCAGCAGCTTAGGGAGGATTGGCTTCTCCTACGAGCAGTACTTC. This translates into CASSLGRIGFSYEQYF. Combining the CDR3 with reference TRBV7-2 and TRBJ2-7 gives the whole variable domain GAGVSQSPSNKVTEKGKDVELRCDPISGHTALYWYRQSLGQGLEFLIYFQGNSAPDKSGLPSDRFSAERTGGSVSTLTIQRTQQEDSAVYLCASSLGRIGFSYEQYFGPGTRLTVT.

The chain links TRBV11-2 to TRBJ2-1, with a tentative D call TRBD2 (6 bases). The CDR3 contains 14 residues. CDR1 SGHAT and CDR2 FQNNGV come from the germline V gene. V was shortened by 6 bases and J by 1 base, with 10 bases between the two germline ends. Here the CDR3 reads CASSLGLSYNEQFF. CDR3 bases: TGTGCCAGCAGTTTGGGACTTTCCTACAATGAGCAGTTCTTC.

CDR3 residues: CASRQGQASNEKLFF. The CDR3 DNA sequence: TGTGCCAGCAGGCAGGGACAGGCCTCTAATGAAAAACTGTTTTTT. The chain joins TRBV11-2 to TRBJ1-4, with TRBD1 identical over 8 bases. The length of the CDR3 is 15 residues. The junction had 6 bases not matched to a gene; V was cut back by 6 bases and J by 3 bases. In germline, CDR1 is SGHAT, CDR2 FQNNGV.

The CDR3 region is CASSEEETGWEGGYTF. The DNA of the CDR3 is TGTGCCAGCAGTGAGGAGGAGACAGGTTGGGAAGGTGGCTACACCTTC. This chain uses TRBV6-1 with TRBJ1-2, with D maybe TRBD1 (6 bases). This CDR3 contains 16 residues. Germline CDR1 MNHNS, CDR2 SASEGT. Trimming removed 3 bases at V and 7 bases at J, with 21 bases between.

CDR3 residues: CASRFGGSTDTQYF. Here the CDR3 DNA reads TGTGCCAGCAGATTCGGGGGGAGCACAGATACGCAGTATTTT. V usage is TRBV28 and J usage is TRBJ2-3; TRBD2 aligns across 7 bases. From germline, CDR1 is MDHEN and CDR2 SYDVKM. The CDR3 loop spans 14 amino acids. V gave up 6 bases and J gave up 0 bases; unmatched junction bases: 3.

V usage is TRBV7-8 and J usage is TRBJ1-2; 7 nucleotides line up with TRBD1. Germline trimming cut 0 bases from V and 4 bases from J; bases unmatched to any gene: 11. CDR3 length: 17 residues. The germline V gene has CDR1 SGHVS and CDR2 FQNEAQ. The CDR3 DNA sequence: TGTGCCAGCAGCTTAGCGCATCTCCCCCAGGGGGGCTATGGCTACACCTTC. It specifies CASSLAHLPQGGYGYTF.

V and J are TRBV5-1 and TRBJ2-7, with a weak D call TRBD2 (5 bases). Germline V gene data show CDR1 as SGHRS and CDR2 as YFSETQ. V was cut by 5 bases and J by 2 bases, with 11 bases left in between. This CDR3 region has 13 residues. CDR3 nucleotide sequence: TGCGCCAGCAGGATGGACTTTCCCTACGAGCAGTACTTC. Translating it yields CASRMDFPYEQYF.

This chain links TRBV7-9 with TRBJ2-1; D is possibly TRBD2 (5 bases). The CDR3 is 11 amino acids. Germline values: CDR1 SEHNR, CDR2 FQNEAQ (reference sequence). Trimming stripped 5 bases from V and 9 bases from J, with 8 bases between. In DNA, the CDR3 is TGTGCCAGCAGCGCCCTAGCTGAGCAGTTCTTC. It encodes CASSALAEQFF.

The chain has TRBV7-9 and TRBJ2-1; D perhaps matches TRBD2 (9 bases). From germline, CDR1 is SEHNR and CDR2 FQNEAQ (reference sequence). CDR3 length: 16 amino acids. V lost 1 base, J lost 8 bases, and 18 bases lay in between. CDR3 protein: CASSLVYLAGQDEQFF. The CDR3 DNA reads as TGTGCCAGCAGCTTAGTTTATCTAGCGGGACAGGATGAGCAGTTCTTC.

The chain uses TRBV30 and TRBJ1-1; D gene uncertain. CDR1 GTSNPN and CDR2 SVGIG come from the germline V gene (reference sequence). This CDR3 comprises 14 residues. Trimming removed 0 bases from V and 2 bases from J, with 10 bases in between. The CDR3 is CAWSVRAGNTEAFF. The CDR3 nucleotides read TGTGCCTGGAGTGTACGGGCGGGTAACACTGAAGCTTTCTTT.

The chain links TRBV27 to TRBJ2-7; 10 bases match TRBD2. Trimming cost V 11 bases and J 1 base; bases outside gene matches: 11. Looked up from germline, CDR1 is MNHEY and CDR2 is SMNVEV (reference sequence). This CDR3 contains 15 residues. CDR3 in amino acids: CAVAPLAGASYEQYF. The DNA for the CDR3 is TGTGCCGTGGCACCTCTAGCGGGAGCATCCTACGAGCAGTACTTC.

The chain is built from TRBV27 and TRBJ2-7; 9 bases agree with TRBD2. V lost 7 bases, J lost 4 bases, and 14 bases stayed unmatched. The CDR3 runs to 16 residues. Germline V gene data show CDR1 as MNHEY and CDR2 as SMNVEV (reference sequence). As DNA, the CDR3 is TGTGCCAGCATCGACTCCCCGCGGGAGGGCCTGTACGAGCAGTACTTC. Protein product: CASIDSPREGLYEQYF.

This chain links TRBV5-1 with TRBJ2-5; 11 nucleotides match TRBD1. V trimming: 4 bases; J trimming: 5 bases; junction bases outside the gene matches: 7. CDR3 length: 15 residues. The germline gives CDR1 SGHRS, CDR2 YFSETQ. CDR3 amino acids: CASSPGTGGSETQYF. CDR3 sequence (DNA): TGCGCCAGCAGCCCCGGGACAGGGGGATCTGAGACCCAGTACTTC.